One sample yielded the 8 T cell receptor beta chains listed below, sequenced in a study of blood T cell repertoires in COVID-19. Data came from immunoSEQ multiplex PCR; TCRdb stores just in-frame clones and leaves some out. The sample carries a few hundred thousand clones, 80% to 85% recorded once. Sequencing was performed on PBMCs or T cells enriched from blood (not recorded which). These receptors all come from a woman aged 50 to 60 who had recovered from COVID-19.

The V call is TRBV27, the J call TRBJ1-3, with a possible D match to TRBD1 (6 bases). Germline-derived CDR1 and CDR2 are MNHEY and SMNVEV (reference sequence). The CDR3 totals 14 residues. The V and J ends lost 5 bases and 2 bases respectively, with 10 bases between them. CDR3 region: CASSQTGTGNTIYF. The DNA of the CDR3 is TGTGCCAGCAGTCAAACAGGGACTGGAAACACCATATATTTT.

This sequence joins TRBV6-5 and TRBJ2-7; 7 bases match TRBD1. This CDR3 contains 11 residues. Germline V gives CDR1 MNHEY, CDR2 SVGAGI. Germline trimming cut 11 bases from V and 3 bases from J; bases unmatched to any gene: 4. As DNA, the CDR3 is TGTGCCGCAAGACAGGGCTACGAGCAGTACTTC. Its translation: CAARQGYEQYF.

The chain has TRBV19 and TRBJ2-1; 11 positions agree with TRBD2. V shed 9 bases and J 5 bases; nucleotides not matched to a gene: 12. CDR3 length: 16 residues. Per germline, CDR1 LNHDA and CDR2 SQIVND (reference sequence). The CDR3 region is CASGPIAGGRDNEQFF. CDR3 nucleotides: TGTGCCAGCGGACCAATAGCGGGAGGGAGGGACAATGAGCAGTTCTTC.

V usage is TRBV29-1 and J usage is TRBJ1-1; 7 nucleotides align to TRBD1. Germline loops: CDR1 SQVTM, CDR2 ANQGSEA. V was pared by 3 bases and J by 5 bases, with 6 bases of the junction left unmatched. The CDR3 runs 13 residues. DNA for the CDR3: TGCAGCGTTGAGGCAGGGGGTGGTACTGAAGCTTTCTTT. Protein sequence: CSVEAGGGTEAFF.

The V gene is TRBV7-9, the J gene TRBJ1-4, with D possibly matching TRBD1 (6 bases). This CDR3 has 18 residues. Germline-derived CDR1 and CDR2 are SEHNR and FQNEAQ (reference sequence). V lost 2 bases and J 5 bases, leaving 21 bases between the germline ends. In DNA form, the CDR3 reads TGTGCCAGCAGCTTATTTTGGGGCAGGGGTTGGGAGAATGAAAAACTGTTTTTT. Translation: CASSLFWGRGWENEKLFF.

V is TRBV3-1 (or the pseudogene TRBV3-2) and J is TRBJ2-1; 9 bases match TRBD2. The CDR3 loop spans 16 amino acids. The ends lost 0 bases at V and 7 bases at J; junction bases unmatched: 7. In germline, CDR1 is LGHDT, CDR2 YNNKEL (reference sequence). The CDR3 is CASSQDWRLAGNEQFF. CDR3 nucleotides: TGTGCCAGCAGCCAAGATTGGAGGCTAGCGGGAAATGAGCAGTTCTTC.

This clone has a handful of counts. This rearrangement joins TRBV18 to TRBJ1-5; a possible D gene is TRBD1 (6 bases). Trimming pared 2 bases from V and 7 bases from J, leaving 15 bases between. Germline loops: CDR1 KGHSH, CDR2 LQKENI. The CDR3 has 15 amino acids. The CDR3 bases are TGTGCCAGCTCACCAGCGGGGGCGGTGGGACAGCCCCAGCATTTT. Amino acid sequence: CASSPAGAVGQPQHF.

This sequence joins TRBV2 and TRBJ1-6; 8 bases are shared with TRBD1. Germline V gene lookup returns CDR1 SNHLY and CDR2 FYNNEI. The CDR3 loop spans 15 amino acids. The V segment lost 7 bases and the J segment 7 bases; nucleotides outside the gene matches: 9. The DNA of the CDR3 is TGTGCCAGCACCGAGGACAGGGCTCGGAATTCACCCCTCCACTTT. The encoded protein is CASTEDRARNSPLHF.